Each of the 20 T cell receptor beta chains below was sequenced from the same sample in a study of regulatory T cells in long-lasting Graves disease. The TCR beta library used iRepertoire HTBI primers with Arm-PCR amplification of CDR3. Using its own MiXCR run on the multiplex PCR reads, TCRdb lists one record per CDR3 protein. The repertoire has 300,000 to 400,000 distinct CDR3 sequences, approximately 16% of them found once; the top ten carry roughly 29%. Sample time point: newly diagnosed GD, antithyroid drugs for less than 3 months. RNA isolated from PBMCs was used to make the TCR library. These records were also assigned to another study, of T cells in Graves' hyperthyroidism and ophthalmopathy.

The material was peripheral blood mononuclear cells (PBMCs), obtained at new diagnosis, from a patient treated with antithyroid drugs. Receptors were obtained from a man aged 40-55 years with Graves disease.

This clonotype was detected many times. V and J are TRBV27 and TRBJ1-2; 7 bases line up with TRBD1. V gave up 8 bases and J gave up 7 bases; unmatched junction bases: 16. Looked up from germline, CDR1 is MNHEY and CDR2 is SMNVEV (reference sequence). The CDR3 spans 15 residues. Written as DNA, the CDR3 is TGTGCCAGCGGCCCGCACCCGGGACAGTCGGGTGGCTACACCTTC. This sequence encodes CASGPHPGQSGGYTF.

The chain has TRBV27 and TRBJ2-7; D possibly matches TRBD1 or TRBD2 (7 bases each). Looked up from germline, CDR1 is MNHEY and CDR2 is SMNVEV (reference sequence). CDR3 size: 16 residues. V lost 6 bases and J lost 1, with 19 bases in between. In DNA, the CDR3 is TGTGCCAGCAGAAAACAGGGGAGGGGGAGTTCCTACGAGCAGTACTTC. This encodes CASRKQGRGSSYEQYF.

This clonotype was detected many times. The chain employs TRBV7-2 and TRBJ2-3, with 16 bases that match TRBD2. Germline assignment: CDR1 SGHTA and CDR2 FQGNSA. This CDR3 comprises 18 residues. The ends lost 2 bases at V and 4 bases at J; junction bases unmatched: 6. The CDR3 sequence: CASSLMGLAGGPSDTQYF. In DNA, the CDR3 is TGTGCCAGCAGCTTAATGGGACTAGCGGGGGGGCCCTCAGATACGCAGTATTTT.

As concerns this clonotype: This sequence may be a read error, since a much larger clone differs from it by one base. This sequence joins TRBV18 and TRBJ2-2; weak D call: TRBD1 (6 bases). The CDR3 loop spans 13 amino acids. In germline, CDR1 is KGHSH, CDR2 LQKENI. CDR3 protein: CAGSDRSSGELFF. The CDR3 bases are TGTGCCGGCTCAGACAGGTCTTCCGGGGAGCTGTTTTTT.

Ten or more counts support this clonotype. The genes are TRBV5-1 and TRBJ2-1; D could derive from TRBD1 or TRBD2 (5 bases each). Germline values: CDR1 SGHRS, CDR2 YFSETQ. The CDR3 totals 14 residues. V lost 9 bases, J lost 12 bases, and 25 bases lay in between. CDR3 residues: CATSRETGLGGQFF. CDR3 nucleotide sequence: TGCGCCACCTCCCGGGAAACGGGGCTCGGAGGGCAGTTCTTC.

The chain uses TRBV9 and TRBJ1-4; D gene uncertain. V lost 4 bases to trimming and J lost 4 bases, with 11 bases between them. CDR1 and CDR2 from the germline V gene are SGDLS and YYNGEE. This CDR3 spans 14 amino acids. The CDR3 sequence: CASSLHELNEKLFF. The CDR3 DNA is TGTGCCAGCAGCCTCCACGAGCTTAATGAAAAACTGTTTTTT.

The chain links TRBV6-2 or TRBV6-3 to TRBJ1-1; D is undetermined. This CDR3 spans 12 amino acids. Germline V lookup: CDR1 MNHEY, CDR2 SVGEGT. Trimming pared 3 bases from V and 5 bases from J, leaving 7 bases between. The CDR3: CASSYGVTEAFF. Written as DNA, the CDR3 is TGTGCCAGCAGTTATGGGGTGACTGAAGCTTTCTTT.

This clonotype has a count of ten or more. The chain combines TRBV28 with TRBJ1-1; a weak D match, TRBD1 (5 bases). Germline CDR1 MDHEN, CDR2 SYDVKM. The CDR3 is made up of 15 amino acids. Trimming took 7 bases from V and 5 from J, leaving 20 bases between them. The CDR3 DNA reads TGTGCCAGCACCTCAGTGGGGGATTTTAAGACTGAAGCTTTCTTT. Protein sequence: CASTSVGDFKTEAFF.

This chain joins TRBV5-4 and TRBJ1-4, with D perhaps matching TRBD1 (6 bases). V lost 0 bases and J lost 10, with 19 bases in between. The length of the CDR3 is 16 residues. The germline V gene has CDR1 SGHNT and CDR2 YYREEE (reference sequence). The CDR3 loop is CASSLGDPLARGKLFF. In DNA, the CDR3 is TGTGCCAGCAGCTTGGGGGATCCCCTCGCCAGGGGAAAACTGTTTTTT.

The sample holds many counts of this clonotype. The chain has TRBV2 and TRBJ2-3; D unresolved. Per the germline V gene, CDR1 is SNHLY and CDR2 is FYNNEI. The CDR3 has 15 residues. Between the trimmed V and J ends, which lost 2 bases and 1 base, there was a span of 10 bases. CDR3 bases: TGTGCCAGCAGTGAAAATGCGGTGGGCACAGATACGCAGTATTTT. This translates into CASSENAVGTDTQYF.

The table lists this clonotype with many counts. This chain links TRBV20-1 with TRBJ1-1; tentatively, D is TRBD1 (5 bases). From germline, CDR1 is DFQATT and CDR2 SNEGSKA (reference sequence). The CDR3 sequence is 17 residues long. V dropped 1 base and J dropped 0 bases, with 18 bases sitting between them. The CDR3 loop is CSARGMVRDGLNTEAFF. In DNA, the CDR3 is TGCAGTGCTAGAGGGATGGTCAGGGACGGTCTGAACACTGAAGCTTTCTTT.

This clonotype has at least ten counts. The chain is built from TRBV30 and TRBJ2-1; 8 nucleotides align to TRBD1. Germline V gene sequence: CDR1 GTSNPN, CDR2 SVGIG (reference sequence). V shed 2 bases, J shed 8 bases, and the junction held 17 bases outside the gene matches. The CDR3 runs 17 residues. CDR3 residues: CAWSKGRGQELGDEQFF. In DNA, the CDR3 is TGTGCCTGGAGTAAGGGTCGGGGACAGGAGCTAGGGGATGAGCAGTTCTTC.

This clonotype was recorded at least ten times. The chain links TRBV2 to TRBJ1-5, with TRBD1 matching over 7 bases. The trim removed 4 bases at V and 3 bases at J, leaving 3 bases unmatched. CDR3 length equals 14 residues. CDR1 and CDR2 from the germline V gene are SNHLY and FYNNEI. The CDR3 DNA sequence: TGTGCCAGCAGTGGACAGGGACCCAATCAGCCCCAGCATTTT. This codes for CASSGQGPNQPQHF. The whole variable domain, remainder taken from reference TRBV2 and TRBJ1-5, is EPEVTQTPSHQVTQMGQEVILRCVPISNHLYFYWYRQILGQKVEFLVSFYNNEISEKSEIFDDQFSVERPDGSNFTLKIRSTKLEDSAMYFCASSGQGPNQPQHFGDGTRLSIL.

This clonotype was seen only a few times. The genes are TRBV5-5 and TRBJ2-5, with D tentatively TRBD1 (6 bases). Germline V lookup: CDR1 SGHKS, CDR2 YYEKEE (reference sequence). Between the trimmed V and J ends, which lost 5 bases and 9 bases, there was a span of 17 bases. The CDR3 has 13 amino acids. As DNA, the CDR3 is TGTGCCAGCAGGACACAGTGGGGGCGGGCCCAGTACTTC. Protein sequence: CASRTQWGRAQYF.

The rearrangement uses TRBV24-1 and TRBJ1-5; D perhaps matches TRBD1 (6 bases). With 0 bases removed from V and 0 bases from J, the gap between germline ends came to 17 bases. This CDR3 is built from 19 residues. Germline assignment: CDR1 KGHDR and CDR2 SFDVKD. CDR3 bases: TGTGCCACCAGTGATTTGAGCCTGGGGACACCTTATAGCAATCAGCCCCAGCATTTT. Translating it yields CATSDLSLGTPYSNQPQHF.

This clonotype was seen ten or more times. The chain couples TRBV7-2 to TRBJ1-3; no reliable D call. The CDR3 loop spans 15 amino acids. Trimming removed 5 bases from V and 4 bases from J, with 15 bases in between. Looked up from germline, CDR1 is SGHTA and CDR2 is FQGNSA. CDR3 region: CASSPRGGRGNTIYF. CDR3 nucleotide sequence: TGTGCCAGCAGCCCTCGGGGTGGCAGAGGAAACACCATATATTTT.

The chain couples TRBV7-2 to TRBJ2-2; D is unclear. V was pared by 2 bases and J by 7 bases, with 2 bases between. Germline V CDR1 and CDR2: SGHTA, FQGNSA. CDR3 size: 11 residues. The CDR3 is CASSLNGELFF. The CDR3 DNA sequence: TGTGCCAGCAGCTTAAACGGGGAGCTGTTTTTT.

This clonotype occurred many times. V and J are TRBV2 and TRBJ2-1; D is possibly TRBD1 or TRBD2 (6 bases each). Trimming removed 2 bases from V and 4 bases from J, with 12 bases in between. In germline, CDR1 is SNHLY, CDR2 FYNNEI. This CDR3 has 15 residues. The CDR3 region has the DNA TGTGCCAGCAGTGAACAGACGGGGGCATACAATGAGCAGTTCTTC. Its protein product is CASSEQTGAYNEQFF.

This clonotype occurred many times. This rearrangement joins TRBV3-1 to TRBJ1-6, with unresolved D. Germline CDR1 reads LGHDT; CDR2 reads YNNKEL (reference sequence). V lost 0 bases and J lost 13, with 10 bases in between. The CDR3 sequence is 13 residues long. CDR3 bases: TGTGCCAGCAGCCAAGATATCCTACATCCCCTCCACTTT. Its protein product is CASSQDILHPLHF.

This clonotype was counted at least ten times. The chain employs TRBV12-5 and TRBJ2-3; D gene ambiguous. CDR1 LGHNT and CDR2 FRNRAP come from the germline V gene. The CDR3 is made up of 11 amino acids. Trimming shortened V by 6 bases and J by 6 bases, and 7 bases separated the two germline ends. CDR3 protein: CASGFGDTQYF. The CDR3 DNA sequence: TGTGCTAGTGGGTTCGGGGATACGCAGTATTTT.